The present entry profiles one T cell receptor beta chain with its context. Its antigen remains unidentified. Germline lookup yields CDR1 DFQATT and CDR2 SNEGSKA (reference sequence). Trimming removed 1 base at V and 1 base at J, with 13 bases between. CDR3 length: 15 amino acids. Sequencing libraries for TCR beta were prepared with iRepertoire HTBI primers and Arm-PCR of CDR3 regions. TCRdb fed the multiplex PCR reads into MiXCR, producing one record per CDR3 protein. In the table there are 520,000 or so distinct CDR3 sequences, 12% of which are singletons. Time point here: newly diagnosed GD, antithyroid drugs for less than 3 months. The TCR library was prepared using RNA isolated from PBMCs. This sample stems from a study of regulatory T cells in long-lasting Graves disease. Study-level results: Persistent disease was associated with favored TRBV28 usage and with favored use of TRBJ1-2 and TRBJ2-5.

These data were also filed under a second study, of T cells in Graves' hyperthyroidism and ophthalmopathy. That investigation notes: The HTBI primer set served for first-round RT-PCR of the TCR CDR3.

This sequence joins TRBV20-1 and TRBJ1-1; D is undetermined. The clonotype was recovered from a woman between 25 and 40 years old with Graves disease. The sequencing used peripheral blood mononuclear cells (PBMCs), collected at new diagnosis, from a patient treated with antithyroid drugs. The DNA for the CDR3 is TGCAGTGCTAGAGTTTCCGCCAGACCGAACACTGAAGCTTTCTTT. This sequence encodes CSARVSARPNTEAFF.